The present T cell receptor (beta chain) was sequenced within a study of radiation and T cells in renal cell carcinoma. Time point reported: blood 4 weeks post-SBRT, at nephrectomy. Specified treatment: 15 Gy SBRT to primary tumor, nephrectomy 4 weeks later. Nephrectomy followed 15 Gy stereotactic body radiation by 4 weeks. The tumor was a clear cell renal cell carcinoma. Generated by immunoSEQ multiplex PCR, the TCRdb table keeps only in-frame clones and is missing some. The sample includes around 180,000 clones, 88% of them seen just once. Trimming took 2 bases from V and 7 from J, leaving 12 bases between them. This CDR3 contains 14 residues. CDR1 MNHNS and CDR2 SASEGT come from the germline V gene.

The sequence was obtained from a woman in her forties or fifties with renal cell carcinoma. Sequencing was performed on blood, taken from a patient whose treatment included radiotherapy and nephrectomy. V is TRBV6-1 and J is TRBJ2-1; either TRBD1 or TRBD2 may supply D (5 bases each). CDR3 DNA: TGTGCCAGCAGTGAAACGGGACGGCGGAATGAGCAGTTCTTC. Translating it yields CASSETGRRNEQFF.